This is a list of T cell receptor beta chains from one sample in a study of beta chain features in type 1 diabetes. Clones were sequenced by immunoSEQ multiplex PCR, and TCRdb holds only the in-frame ones, with some missing. Of 250,000 or so clones listed, more than 11% are singletons. Sequencing input: naive CD4+ T cells from blood. Receptor source: a man younger than 40 with type 1 diabetes. CDR3s include the opening cysteine and the closing phenylalanine or tryptophan. Each record gives: V gene, D gene, J gene, clone size, CDR3 DNA, CDR3 protein. A D gene is named only where the DNA matches it firmly. A clone size is listed for some rows: how often the clone was seen (once, few, many), or a class if it is expanded.

>TRBV11-2|TRBD1|TRBJ2-2|few
TGTGCCAGCAGCTGGGACAGGGGGAACACCGGGGAGCTGTTTTTT
CASSWDRGNTGELFF
>TRBV19|NA|TRBJ1-6|NA
TGTGCCCTTAACCCGGGAAAGCATTCACCCCTCCACTTT
CALNPGKHSPLHF
>TRBV27|TRBD1|TRBJ2-5|NA
TGTGCCAGCAAAGGGACAGCCACCCAAGAGACCCAGTACTTC
CASKGTATQETQYF
>TRBV7-8|TRBD2|TRBJ2-1|few
TGTGCCAGCAGCTTAGTCCCTAGCGGGGCCTCCTACAATGAGCAGTTCTTC
CASSLVPSGASYNEQFF
>TRBV7-9|TRBD1|TRBJ1-4|NA
TGTGCCAGCGGATCCTCAGGGGGTGGAAAACTGTTTTTT
CASGSSGGGKLFF
>TRBV7-9|NA|TRBJ2-5|NA
TGTGCCAGCAGCTCCCGGGAGACCCAGTACTTC
CASSSRETQYF
>TRBV6-5|NA|TRBJ1-5|NA
TGTGCCAGCAGTTACTCGTCAGGGGCTAATCAGCCCCAGCATTTT
CASSYSSGANQPQHF
>TRBV5-1|TRBD2|TRBJ2-2|NA
TGCGCCAGCAGCATTCGGACTAGCGGCAACACCGGGGAGCTGTTTTTT
CASSIRTSGNTGELFF
>TRBV7-2|NA|TRBJ2-3|NA
TGTGCCAGCAGCTATCGAGTAAGCACAGATACGCAGTATTTT
CASSYRVSTDTQYF
>TRBV5-1|NA|TRBJ2-3|few
TGCGCCAGCAGCGAAACAGTAAAAGATACGCAGTATTTT
CASSETVKDTQYF
>TRBV7-2|TRBD1|TRBJ1-2|few
TGTGCCAGCAGCTTCGACAGGGACGGGCTTGGCTACACCTTC
CASSFDRDGLGYTF
>TRBV7-9|TRBD1|TRBJ1-2|NA
TGTGCCAGCAGCCCCACAGGGGGTAACTATGGCTACACCTTC
CASSPTGGNYGYTF
>TRBV6-6|NA|TRBJ2-7|NA
TGTGCCAGCACCTCAATCGGGGGCTACGAGCAGTACTTC
CASTSIGGYEQYF